Listed below are T cell receptor beta chains from one sample, sequenced in a study of blood T cell repertoires in COVID-19. Here immunoSEQ multiplex PCR was the method, and the copy in TCRdb shows in-frame clones only, minus some. The data hold 200,000 or so clones, with roughly 90% observed a single time. Sequencing used peripheral blood. The receptor set was obtained from a man in his 60s who had recovered from COVID-19. CDR3s include the opening cysteine and the closing phenylalanine or tryptophan. The D gene is left open where the match is weak. The size of a clone is reported for some rows only, either as once, few or many, or as a class for expanded clones.

d_gene: TRBD2; j_gene: TRBJ2-4; abundance: NA; v_gene: TRBV2; CDR3nt: TGTGCCAGCAGTCACGGACTAGCGAGAAACATTCAGTACTTC; CDR3aa: CASSHGLARNIQYF
d_gene: TRBD1; j_gene: TRBJ2-2; abundance: NA; v_gene: TRBV7-9; CDR3nt: TGTGCCAGCAGCTTAGGTCGGGACAGTTACACCGGGGAGCTGTTTTTT; CDR3aa: CASSLGRDSYTGELFF
d_gene: TRBD1; j_gene: TRBJ1-1; abundance: once; v_gene: TRBV19; CDR3nt: TGTGCCAGTAGTTCGTCCCTGAGACAGGGCTCCCACCTCCGGGCTTTCTTT; CDR3aa: CASSSSLRQGSHLRAFF
d_gene: NA; j_gene: TRBJ2-7; abundance: once; v_gene: TRBV5-6; CDR3nt: TGTGCCAGCAGCTTGACGGTCAAAGCCTACGAGCAGTACTTC; CDR3aa: CASSLTVKAYEQYF
d_gene: NA; j_gene: TRBJ1-4; abundance: NA; v_gene: TRBV18; CDR3nt: TGTGCCAGCTCACTGAGCTCCGGGAGTACCGAGAAACTGTTTTTT; CDR3aa: CASSLSSGSTEKLFF
d_gene: NA; j_gene: TRBJ2-2; abundance: NA; v_gene: TRBV21-1; CDR3nt: TGTGCCAGTAGGTCAGGGCCCACCGGGGAGCTGTTTTTT; CDR3aa: CASRSGPTGELFF
d_gene: TRBD1; j_gene: TRBJ1-1; abundance: NA; v_gene: TRBV2; CDR3nt: TGTGCCAGTAGGTGGGACAGGGATTTTTCTGAAGCTTTCTTT; CDR3aa: CASRWDRDFSEAFF
d_gene: TRBD1; j_gene: TRBJ1-2; abundance: NA; v_gene: TRBV5-4; CDR3nt: TGTGCCAGCAGCTCCGGGACAGCCCCAGCTAACTATGGCTACACCTTC; CDR3aa: CASSSGTAPANYGYTF
d_gene: NA; j_gene: TRBJ1-4; abundance: NA; v_gene: TRBV2; CDR3nt: TGTGCCAGTAGTCGGGTCAATGAAAAACTGTTTTTT; CDR3aa: CASSRVNEKLFF
d_gene: TRBD1; j_gene: TRBJ2-2; abundance: NA; v_gene: TRBV7-3; CDR3nt: TGTGCCAGCAGCAACAGTCAGGACAGGGGACGTACCGGGGAGCTGTTTTTT; CDR3aa: CASSNSQDRGRTGELFF
d_gene: TRBD2; j_gene: TRBJ2-7; abundance: NA; v_gene: TRBV7-2; CDR3nt: TGTGCCAGCAGACGACTAGCGGGCTACGAGCAGTACTTC; CDR3aa: CASRRLAGYEQYF
d_gene: TRBD1; j_gene: TRBJ2-7; abundance: NA; v_gene: TRBV2; CDR3nt: TGTGCCAGCAGTGAGGTACAGGGGTCCTACGAGCAGTACTTC; CDR3aa: CASSEVQGSYEQYF
d_gene: TRBD2; j_gene: TRBJ2-1; abundance: NA; v_gene: TRBV19; CDR3nt: TGTGCCAGTAGTATGGAGGGCCCGGGACTAGCGGGGACGAGCTCCTACAATGAGCAGTTCTTC; CDR3aa: CASSMEGPGLAGTSSYNEQFF
d_gene: TRBD1; j_gene: TRBJ2-1; abundance: few; v_gene: TRBV11-3; CDR3nt: TGTGCCAGCAGCCCCGACAGGGGATGGGATGAGCAGTTCTTC; CDR3aa: CASSPDRGWDEQFF
d_gene: NA; j_gene: TRBJ1-5; abundance: NA; v_gene: TRBV19; CDR3nt: TGTGCCAGTACTCGGACACTTTATAGCAATCAGCCCCAGCATTTT; CDR3aa: CASTRTLYSNQPQHF
d_gene: NA; j_gene: TRBJ1-1; abundance: NA; v_gene: TRBV9; CDR3nt: TGTGCCATTACGCATAGCCGCCGGAACACTGAAGCTTTCTTT; CDR3aa: CAITHSRRNTEAFF
d_gene: NA; j_gene: TRBJ2-1; abundance: NA; v_gene: TRBV3-1/TRBV3-2; CDR3nt: TGTGCCAGCAGCCTCGGGGACTCCTACAATGAGCAGTTCTTC; CDR3aa: CASSLGDSYNEQFF
d_gene: NA; j_gene: TRBJ1-1; abundance: few; v_gene: TRBV18; CDR3nt: TGTGCCAGCTCGCCCACACCAAACACTGAAGCTTTCTTT; CDR3aa: CASSPTPNTEAFF
d_gene: NA; j_gene: TRBJ2-5; abundance: NA; v_gene: TRBV5-6; CDR3nt: TGTGCCAGCAGCCCCGACGTACTCGGGGAGACCCAGTACTTC; CDR3aa: CASSPDVLGETQYF
d_gene: TRBD1; j_gene: TRBJ2-2; abundance: once; v_gene: TRBV27; CDR3nt: TGTGCCAGCAGTCCACGGACAGGGGGTCGAACCGGGGAGCTGTTTTTT; CDR3aa: CASSPRTGGRTGELFF
d_gene: TRBD2; j_gene: TRBJ2-3; abundance: NA; v_gene: TRBV10-2; CDR3nt: TGCGCCAGCAGCTTAGCGGGAGCAGTCACAGATACGCAGTATTTT; CDR3aa: CASSLAGAVTDTQYF
d_gene: NA; j_gene: TRBJ2-7; abundance: NA; v_gene: TRBV3-1/TRBV3-2; CDR3nt: TGTGCCAGCAGCCAAGAGCGGCAGCGCCCTTACGAGCAGTACTTC; CDR3aa: CASSQERQRPYEQYF
d_gene: NA; j_gene: TRBJ2-1; abundance: NA; v_gene: TRBV7-7; CDR3nt: TGTGCTAGCAGCCAGACTAGGAACGATGAGCAGTTCTTC; CDR3aa: CASSQTRNDEQFF
d_gene: NA; j_gene: TRBJ1-1; abundance: NA; v_gene: TRBV27; CDR3nt: TGTGCCAGCAGTTTAATTTCGGGACTCCCAGCTTTCTTT; CDR3aa: CASSLISGLPAFF
d_gene: TRBD1; j_gene: TRBJ1-1; abundance: NA; v_gene: TRBV6-5; CDR3nt: TGTGCCAGCAGTTTTCGACAGGGAGATGAAGCTTTCTTT; CDR3aa: CASSFRQGDEAFF
d_gene: TRBD2; j_gene: TRBJ2-5; abundance: NA; v_gene: TRBV4-1; CDR3nt: TGCGCCAGCAGCCGACCGGGACTAGCGGGCCAAGAGACCCAGTACTTC; CDR3aa: CASSRPGLAGQETQYF
d_gene: NA; j_gene: TRBJ1-2; abundance: NA; v_gene: TRBV12-3/TRBV12-4; CDR3nt: TGTGCCAGCAGGCCCAGGGGCTATGGCTACACCTTC; CDR3aa: CASRPRGYGYTF
d_gene: NA; j_gene: TRBJ2-1; abundance: NA; v_gene: TRBV20-1; CDR3nt: TGCAGTGCTACTGAACCTTTGACCGAGGGGGTTGAGCAGTTCTTC; CDR3aa: CSATEPLTEGVEQFF
d_gene: NA; j_gene: TRBJ2-7; abundance: NA; v_gene: TRBV27; CDR3nt: TGTGCCAGCAGTTTCAGGGGCCGCCACGAGCAGTACTTC; CDR3aa: CASSFRGRHEQYF
d_gene: TRBD1; j_gene: TRBJ1-1; abundance: NA; v_gene: TRBV28; CDR3nt: TGTGCCAGCAGTTTTCAGGACAGGGGGCGCCGAACTGAAGCTTTCTTT; CDR3aa: CASSFQDRGRRTEAFF
d_gene: TRBD1; j_gene: TRBJ1-3; abundance: NA; v_gene: TRBV5-6; CDR3nt: TGTGCCAGCAGCTTGAAGGGCAGGGGGCTTTCCTCTGGAAACACCATATATTTT; CDR3aa: CASSLKGRGLSSGNTIYF
d_gene: NA; j_gene: TRBJ2-1; abundance: NA; v_gene: TRBV11-3; CDR3nt: TGTGCCAGCAGCATCCTTGGCCACCCCTCCTACAATGAGCAGTTCTTC; CDR3aa: CASSILGHPSYNEQFF
d_gene: NA; j_gene: TRBJ2-2; abundance: NA; v_gene: TRBV9; CDR3nt: TGTGCCAGCCGACGGTCAAGCGGCAAGAACACCGGGGAGCTGTTTTTT; CDR3aa: CASRRSSGKNTGELFF
d_gene: NA; j_gene: TRBJ1-1; abundance: NA; v_gene: TRBV7-2; CDR3nt: TGTGCCAGCAGCTTAACACGGAACACTGAAGCTTTCTTT; CDR3aa: CASSLTRNTEAFF
d_gene: TRBD1; j_gene: TRBJ1-5; abundance: NA; v_gene: TRBV19; CDR3nt: TGTGCCAGTAGAGTGGACAGGGGGCTTCAGCCCCAGCATTTT; CDR3aa: CASRVDRGLQPQHF
d_gene: NA; j_gene: TRBJ1-2; abundance: NA; v_gene: TRBV2; CDR3nt: TGTGCCAGCAGGGGACTGGCGAACTATGGCTACACCTTC; CDR3aa: CASRGLANYGYTF